The clone carrying this T cell receptor beta chain was seen only a few times. Original data processing: Cell counts per sample came from amplifying reference gene primers. Profiling relied on immunoSEQ multiplex PCR, and the TCRdb table lists in-frame clones only, not all of them. V and J calls and clone size are those listed in that table; D and trimming were worked out from the DNA. The sample lists some 49,000 clones; around four fifths were seen once. This record comes from a study of blood T cell repertoires in COVID-19. Study-level background: Acute and convalescent COVID-19 specimens originated in the United States, Italy and Spain. The analysed material was cDNA or gDNA that came from T cells, B-cell-depleted T cells, or PBMCs.

The germline V gene has CDR1 LNHDA and CDR2 SQIVND (reference sequence). The CDR3 has 17 residues. V lost 4 bases, J lost 6 bases, and 9 bases stayed unmatched. The sequenced sample consisted of peripheral blood. The rearrangement uses TRBV19 and TRBJ2-5; 15 bases line up with TRBD2. This clonotype originated in a woman aged 55-70 years with acute or convalescent COVID-19. The CDR3 is CASSKRTGTSGGQTQYF. In DNA form, the CDR3 reads TGTGCCAGTAGTAAACGAACCGGGACTAGCGGGGGGCAGACCCAGTACTTC.